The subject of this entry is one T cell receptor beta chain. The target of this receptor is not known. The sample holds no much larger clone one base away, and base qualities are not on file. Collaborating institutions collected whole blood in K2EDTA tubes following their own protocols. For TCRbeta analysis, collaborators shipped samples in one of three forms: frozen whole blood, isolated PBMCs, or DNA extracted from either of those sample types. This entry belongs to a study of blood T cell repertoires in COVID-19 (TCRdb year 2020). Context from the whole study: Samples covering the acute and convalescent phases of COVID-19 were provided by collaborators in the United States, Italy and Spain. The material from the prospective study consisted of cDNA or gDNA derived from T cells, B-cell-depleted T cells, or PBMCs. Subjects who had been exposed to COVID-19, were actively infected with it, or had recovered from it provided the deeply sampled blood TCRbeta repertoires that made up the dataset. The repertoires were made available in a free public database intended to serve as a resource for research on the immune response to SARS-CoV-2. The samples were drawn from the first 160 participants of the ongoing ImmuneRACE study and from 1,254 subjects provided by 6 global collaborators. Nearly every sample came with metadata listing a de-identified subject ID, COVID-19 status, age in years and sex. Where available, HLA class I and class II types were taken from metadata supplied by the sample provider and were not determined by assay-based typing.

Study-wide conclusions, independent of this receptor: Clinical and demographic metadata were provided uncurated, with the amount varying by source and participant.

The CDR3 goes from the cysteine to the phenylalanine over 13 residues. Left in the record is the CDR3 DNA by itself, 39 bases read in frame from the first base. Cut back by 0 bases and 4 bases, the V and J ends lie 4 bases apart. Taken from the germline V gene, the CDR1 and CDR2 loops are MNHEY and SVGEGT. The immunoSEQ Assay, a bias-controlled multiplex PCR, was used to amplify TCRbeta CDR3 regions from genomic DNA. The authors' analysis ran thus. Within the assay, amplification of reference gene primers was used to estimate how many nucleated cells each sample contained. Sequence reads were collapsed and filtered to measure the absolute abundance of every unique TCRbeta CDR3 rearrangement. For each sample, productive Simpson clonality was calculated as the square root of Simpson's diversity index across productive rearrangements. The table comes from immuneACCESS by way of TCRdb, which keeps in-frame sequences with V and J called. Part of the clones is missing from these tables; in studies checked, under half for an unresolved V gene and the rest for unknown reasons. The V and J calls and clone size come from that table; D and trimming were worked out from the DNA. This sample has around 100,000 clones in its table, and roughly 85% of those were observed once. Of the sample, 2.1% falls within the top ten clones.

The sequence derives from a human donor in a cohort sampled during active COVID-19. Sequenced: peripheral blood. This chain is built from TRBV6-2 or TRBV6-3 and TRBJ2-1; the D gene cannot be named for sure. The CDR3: CASSYSEYNEQFF. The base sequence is TGTGCCAGCAGTTACTCGGAGTACAATGAGCAGTTCTTC.